This T cell receptor (beta chain) appears in the sequencing data of a study of shared clonotypes between healthy human individuals. Study-wide results and caveats: Among donors, clonotype sharing was expected to be affected by sequencing depth.

The test was conducted at deep level. TCRdb keeps only in-frame clones here, not all; method: immunoSEQ multiplex PCR. Of fewer than 3 million clones in the sample, 85% to 95% were seen once. Concerning this clone: Its target is unknown.

The CDR3 consists of 15 residues. Germline values: CDR1 MNHEY, CDR2 SMNVEV (reference sequence). The germline V and J ends were trimmed by 5 bases and 5 bases, with 19 bases remaining between them. The clonotype originates from a man younger than 35 in good health. Some clones in this sample may be carry-over from other donors' samples. V is TRBV27 and J is TRBJ2-7; either TRBD1 or TRBD2 may fit D (6 bases each). Sequenced: naive CD4+ T cells from PBMCs. The subset: CD45RA+ positively selected. In nucleotides, the CDR3 is TGTGCCAGCAGTCTCCAGGCAGGGGACTTCCACGAGCAGTACTTC. The encoded protein is CASSLQAGDFHEQYF.